This passage covers 30 T cell receptor beta chains from one sample sequenced in a study of CD8 T cells in Susac syndrome. RNA amounts of roughly 0.45 to 1 ug underwent reverse transcription with random hexamers. Using its own MiXCR run on the immunoSEQ multiplex PCR reads, TCRdb lists one record per CDR3 protein. The sample consists of approximately 210,000 distinct CDR3 sequences, about 94% of them appearing once. Sample: CD4+ T cells from PBMCs. The receptor set was obtained from a human donor with Susac syndrome.

The chain carries TRBV20-1 and TRBJ2-1; TRBD1 might be the D (7 bases). From germline, CDR1 is DFQATT and CDR2 SNEGSKA (reference sequence). The V and J ends lost 4 bases and 9 bases respectively, with 16 bases between them. The CDR3 runs 13 residues. The CDR3 DNA is TGCAGTGCTATTTTCCAGGGGGGCGGTGAGCAGTTCTTC. Translation: CSAIFQGGGEQFF.

In this sample, this clonotype turned up once. The V call is TRBV7-2, the J call TRBJ1-2; D is perhaps TRBD1 (6 bases). V lost 5 bases to trimming and J lost 8 bases, with 18 bases between them. Germline assignment: CDR1 SGHTA and CDR2 FQGNSA. There are 14 residues in the CDR3. CDR3 sequence reads: CASSPKGGGVGYTF. The CDR3 DNA follows: TGTGCCAGCAGCCCAAAGGGGGGAGGGGTAGGCTACACCTTC.

V and J are TRBV4-2 and TRBJ1-2; no firm D call. Per the germline V gene, CDR1 is LGHNA and CDR2 is YNFKEQ. V lost 0 bases, J lost 3 bases, and 14 bases lay in between. The CDR3 covers 16 residues. The CDR3 loop is CASSQDRSGGYYGYTF. The CDR3 DNA follows: TGTGCCAGCAGCCAAGATCGATCGGGTGGCTACTATGGCTACACCTTC.

The chain couples TRBV4-2 to TRBJ2-3; 7 bases map to TRBD2. CDR3 size: 15 residues. The V gene end was trimmed by 4 bases and the J gene end by 0 bases; junction bases not matched to a gene: 4. CDR1 is LGHNA and CDR2 is YNFKEQ in the germline V gene. The CDR3 DNA reads as TGTGCCAGCAGCCCACTGGGGGGGAGCACAGATACGCAGTATTTT. As protein: CASSPLGGSTDTQYF.

The chain is built from TRBV6-2 or TRBV6-3 and TRBJ2-2; 8 bases fit TRBD2. The J segment lost 7 bases and the V segment lost 6 bases, leaving 16 bases of the junction unmatched. Germline values: CDR1 MNHEY, CDR2 SVGEGT. The CDR3 runs to 17 residues. The CDR3 is CASSQTGLAQEGGELFF. The DNA for the CDR3 is TGTGCCAGCAGCCAGACCGGACTAGCCCAAGAGGGCGGGGAGCTGTTTTTT.

The chain uses TRBV7-3 and TRBJ1-2; 8 nucleotides align to TRBD1. Germline-derived CDR1 and CDR2 are SGHTA and FQGTGA. This CDR3 has 16 residues. V lost 4 bases, J lost 7 bases, and 14 bases stayed unmatched. CDR3 sequence: CASSSEAGGESTGYTF. As DNA, the CDR3 is TGTGCCAGCAGCTCCGAGGCAGGGGGCGAATCGACTGGCTACACCTTC.

The rearrangement joins TRBV5-1 to TRBJ2-3; possible D gene TRBD2, 5 bases. V lost 3 bases, J lost 0 bases, and 8 bases lay in between. Germline-derived CDR1 and CDR2 are SGHRS and YFSETQ. This CDR3 is 14 amino acids long. Here the CDR3 DNA reads TGCGCCAGCAGCTCGCGGACTAGCACAGATACGCAGTATTTT. Protein product: CASSSRTSTDTQYF.

This clonotype was detected once. This chain links TRBV10-2 with TRBJ1-2; 7 bases fit TRBD1. V shed 2 bases and J 7 bases; nucleotides not matched to a gene: 13. CDR1 and CDR2 (germline): WSHSY, SAAADI. The CDR3 sequence is 16 residues long. The CDR3 DNA is TGCGCCAGCAGTGAGGTTCAGATAGGGGGCTCTTTTGGCTACACCTTC. Residues: CASSEVQIGGSFGYTF.

The chain couples TRBV5-1 to TRBJ2-7, with unresolved D. This CDR3 spans 12 amino acids. Germline CDR1 reads SGHRS; CDR2 reads YFSETQ. Trimming cost V 6 bases and J 0 bases, with 7 bases left between them. The chain's CDR3 is CASKANSYEQYF. The CDR3 bases are TGCGCCAGCAAAGCCAACTCCTACGAGCAGTACTTC.

This clonotype occurred once. V is TRBV12-3 or TRBV12-4 and J is TRBJ1-3; D gene ambiguous. The CDR3 totals 13 residues. Trimming stripped 3 bases from V and 4 bases from J, with 7 bases between. This chain's CDR3 is CASSFSPGNTIYF. The CDR3 DNA sequence: TGTGCCAGCAGTTTTTCTCCCGGAAACACCATATATTTT.

This chain joins TRBV5-1 and TRBJ1-6, with D maybe TRBD1 (5 bases). Germline V gene sequence: CDR1 SGHRS, CDR2 YFSETQ. Trimming took off 2 bases at V and 7 bases at J, with 10 bases between the two ends. This CDR3 contains 14 residues. DNA of the CDR3: TGCGCCAGCAGCTTACAGGACGGCAATTCACCCCTCCACTTT. This gives the protein CASSLQDGNSPLHF.

V usage is TRBV5-4 and J usage is TRBJ2-1; the D is unclear. Germline V gene lookup returns CDR1 SGHNT and CDR2 YYREEE (reference sequence). The V end was cut by 4 bases, the J end by 5 bases, with 10 bases between. The CDR3 is 13 amino acids. CDR3 in amino acids: CASSRGRDNEQFF. CDR3 DNA sequence: TGTGCCAGCAGCCGCGGCCGGGACAATGAGCAGTTCTTC.

Details on this clonotype: One end of the junction does not line up with germline, which may come from a read error. V usage is TRBV20-1 and J usage is TRBJ1-2; 7 bases are shared with TRBD1. Germline lookup yields CDR1 DFQATT and CDR2 SNEGSKA (reference sequence). This CDR3 region has 12 residues. CDR3 sequence (DNA): TGCAGTGCCAGAGGGGACAGTTTCGGCTACACCTTC. This sequence encodes CSARGDSFGYTF.

This clonotype was seen only once. V and J are TRBV9 and TRBJ1-5, with D perhaps matching TRBD1 (6 bases). The CDR3 totals 15 residues. V lost 4 bases and J 2 bases, leaving 13 bases between the germline ends. Germline V gene lookup returns CDR1 SGDLS and CDR2 YYNGEE. DNA for the CDR3: TGTGCCAGCAGCCCGAGGGGGGGCGGCAATCAGCCCCAGCATTTT. Translating gives CASSPRGGGNQPQHF.

The chain uses TRBV5-1 and TRBJ1-2, with D hard to call. CDR1 SGHRS and CDR2 YFSETQ come from the germline V gene. CDR3 size: 13 residues. V was clipped by 7 bases and J by 8 bases, with 18 bases between them. Written as DNA, the CDR3 is TGCGCCAGCGGCCGAACGGCGGCGGAGGGCTACACCTTC. It encodes CASGRTAAEGYTF.

This rearrangement joins TRBV6-5 to TRBJ1-4; 7 positions agree with TRBD1. From germline, CDR1 is MNHEY and CDR2 SVGAGI. The CDR3 is made up of 15 amino acids. The trim removed 8 bases at V and 0 bases at J, leaving 6 bases unmatched. CDR3 sequence reads: CASRGQGATNEKLFF. The CDR3 DNA is TGTGCCAGCCGAGGGCAGGGGGCAACTAATGAAAAACTGTTTTTT.

The rearrangement uses TRBV18 and TRBJ1-1; a possible D gene is TRBD1 (5 bases). This CDR3 has 14 residues. V lost 10 bases to trimming and J lost 1 base, with 16 bases between them. Germline CDR1 reads KGHSH; CDR2 reads LQKENI. CDR3 residues: CATHYRDGNTEAFF. The CDR3 nucleotides read TGTGCCACTCATTATAGGGACGGGAACACTGAAGCTTTCTTT.

The V and J genes are TRBV20-1 and TRBJ1-2, with D possibly matching TRBD1 (6 bases). Germline V CDR1 and CDR2: DFQATT, SNEGSKA (reference sequence). Between the trimmed V and J ends, which lost 3 bases and 8 bases, there was a span of 22 bases. The CDR3 covers 15 residues. CDR3: CSARLRGQPSRGYTF. CDR3 bases: TGCAGTGCTAGGCTTCGAGGACAGCCTTCGCGGGGCTACACCTTC.

The chain joins TRBV5-6 to TRBJ1-1; no clear D. Germline CDR1 SGHDT, CDR2 YYEEEE. This CDR3 contains 14 residues. V lost 5 bases, J lost 7 bases, and 18 bases lay in between. CDR3 in DNA: TGTGCCAGCAGTTTCATTGAGGGTAGCGGTGAAGCTTTCTTT. This encodes CASSFIEGSGEAFF.

The rearrangement links TRBV9 to TRBJ1-2; TRBD1 matches 7 bases. The V gene's germline CDR1 is SGDLS and CDR2 YYNGEE. CDR3 length equals 14 residues. Trimming took 2 bases from V and 6 from J; bases not matched to a gene: 7. The CDR3 is CASSVSGGTDGYTF. CDR3 coding DNA: TGTGCCAGCAGCGTTTCAGGGGGTACCGATGGCTACACCTTC.

This chain joins TRBV28 and TRBJ1-6, with D unclear. CDR1 is MDHEN, CDR2 SYDVKM, per germline. Trimming pared 2 bases from V and 0 bases from J, leaving 11 bases between. The CDR3 has 17 amino acids. CDR3 residues: CASSLGSVSSYNSPLHF. The CDR3 DNA is TGTGCCAGCAGTTTAGGGTCGGTTAGCTCCTATAATTCACCCCTCCACTTT.

This chain joins TRBV29-1 and TRBJ2-2; TRBD2 matches at 7 bases. V was clipped by 6 bases and J by 5 bases; unmatched bases: 18. The CDR3 is 17 amino acids. CDR1 is SQVTM and CDR2 is ANQGSEA in the germline V gene. DNA for the CDR3: TGCAGCGTACGGCGTGGTGGAGGTCCACTAGCGACCGGGGAGCTGTTTTTT. Its protein product is CSVRRGGGPLATGELFF.

The chain combines TRBV14 with TRBJ2-5, with D perhaps matching TRBD1 or TRBD2 (6 bases each). This CDR3 is 16 amino acids long. CDR1 is SGHDN and CDR2 is FVKESK in the germline V gene. V was pared by 0 bases and J by 5 bases, with 16 bases between. The CDR3 DNA sequence: TGTGCCAGCAGCCAAGATTCGGGGGCGTTTGGGGAGACCCAGTACTTC. Amino acid sequence: CASSQDSGAFGETQYF.

This rearrangement joins TRBV19 to TRBJ1-2; D remains unclear. Trimming removed 3 bases at V and 8 bases at J, with 13 bases between. This CDR3 contains 13 residues. Germline V CDR1 and CDR2: LNHDA, SQIVND (reference sequence). DNA for the CDR3: TGTGCCAGTAGTATCTCCTCAATGGGGGGCTACACCTTC. Encoded protein: CASSISSMGGYTF.

The chain couples TRBV21-1 to TRBJ2-1; no DNA check was done on the table's D call, TRBD1. TRBV21-1 is classified as a pseudogene. This CDR3 has 15 amino acids. The chain's CDR3 is CASSKGTGSYNEQFF. The CDR3 DNA reads as TGTGCCAGCAGCAAAGGGACAGGGTCATACAATGAGCAGTTCTTC.

This chain uses TRBV9 with TRBJ1-1; D remains unclear. V shed 0 bases and J shed 8 bases, with 8 bases lying between them. CDR3 length equals 12 residues. Germline V gene data show CDR1 as SGDLS and CDR2 as YYNGEE. The CDR3 protein is CASSVVGREAFF. CDR3 DNA: TGTGCCAGCAGCGTAGTAGGTCGGGAAGCTTTCTTT.

The CDR3 region is CASSPPPGSAKNIQYF. The DNA for the CDR3 is TGTGCCAGCAGCCCCCCCCCGGGGTCGGCCAAAAACATTCAGTACTTC. This sequence joins TRBV5-4 and TRBJ2-4; D might be TRBD2 (5 bases). Per the germline V gene, CDR1 is SGHNT and CDR2 is YYREEE (reference sequence). CDR3 length: 16 residues. Trimming left V 4 bases short and J 1 base short, with 15 bases between.

The count of this clonotype is one. The rearrangement uses TRBV6-5 and TRBJ1-6; no reliable D call. The length of the CDR3 is 15 residues. Germline V gene lookup returns CDR1 MNHEY and CDR2 SVGAGI. The V end lost 5 bases, the J end lost 7 bases, and 15 bases lay between the germline ends. The CDR3 region is CASSPPVGWNSPLHF. CDR3 in DNA: TGTGCCAGCAGTCCCCCTGTGGGGTGGAATTCACCCCTCCACTTT.

Only one count was recorded for this clonotype. This chain uses TRBV28 with TRBJ2-7; 10 bases match TRBD1. Germline V gene data show CDR1 as MDHEN and CDR2 as SYDVKM. Trimming at V came to 6 bases and at J to 4 bases, leaving 9 bases not matched to a gene. CDR3 length: 15 amino acids. The CDR3 loop is CASRHDRGRGYEQYF. The CDR3 DNA is TGTGCCAGCAGACACGACAGGGGGCGCGGGTACGAGCAGTACTTC.

This chain links TRBV4-3 with TRBJ1-2; D is uncertain. Germline CDR1 and CDR2: LGHNA and YSLEER. Trimming shortened V by 0 bases and J by 5 bases, and 13 bases separated the two germline ends. This CDR3 region has 15 residues. CDR3 residues: CASSQDQHPEYGYTF. The CDR3 coding sequence is TGCGCCAGCAGCCAAGATCAACATCCGGAATATGGCTACACCTTC.